This record concerns one TCR beta chain sequence. The antigen is unknown. CDR3 length: 12 amino acids. Trimming shortened V by 5 bases and J by 6 bases, and 7 bases separated the two germline ends. Germline CDR1 is SGHVT and CDR2 is SQSDAQ. The record originates from a study of T cell repertoires in cytomegalovirus infection. The wider study: HLA-C-restricted CMV epitopes, recently identified, and well-studied HLA-B-restricted ones were used by the study. Public TCR beta signatures marked donors with CMV infection and the matching HLA. Study conclusions and caveats: CMV-specific HLA-C-restricted TCR beta clonotypes dominated the ex vivo response. Using cumulative public TCR beta family frequency, the authors identified those who carried CMV together with the relevant HLA.

TCRdb re-called the reads with MiXCR, one entry per CDR3 protein. The sample yields about 900,000 distinct CDR3 sequences, under 40% seen once. This TCR was recovered from a human donor in good health (CMV status not recorded). Some clones in this sample may be carry-over from other donors' samples. The V and J genes are TRBV7-4 and TRBJ1-4; no clear D gene. The sample here was cultured CD8+ T cells from PBMCs, taken from culture after CMV antigen stimulation. CDR3 sequence: CASSTLDEKLFF. The CDR3 bases are TGTGCCAGCAGCACCTTGGATGAAAAACTGTTTTTT.